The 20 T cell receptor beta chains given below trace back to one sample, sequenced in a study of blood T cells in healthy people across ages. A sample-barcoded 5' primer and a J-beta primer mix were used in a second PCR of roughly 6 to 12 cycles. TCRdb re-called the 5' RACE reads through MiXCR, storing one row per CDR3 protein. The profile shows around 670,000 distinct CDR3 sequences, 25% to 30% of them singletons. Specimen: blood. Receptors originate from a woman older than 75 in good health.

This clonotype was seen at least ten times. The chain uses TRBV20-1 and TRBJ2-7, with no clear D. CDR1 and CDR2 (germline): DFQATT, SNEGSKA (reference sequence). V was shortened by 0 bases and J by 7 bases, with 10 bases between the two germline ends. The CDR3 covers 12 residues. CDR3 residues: CSARDDRVEQYF. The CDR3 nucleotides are TGCAGTGCTAGAGACGACCGTGTAGAGCAGTACTTC.

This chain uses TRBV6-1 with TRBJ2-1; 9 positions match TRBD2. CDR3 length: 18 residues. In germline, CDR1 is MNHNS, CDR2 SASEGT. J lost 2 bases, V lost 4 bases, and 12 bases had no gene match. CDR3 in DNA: TGTGCCAGCAGTGGGACTAGCGAACAACCTCTCACCTACAATGAGCAGTTCTTC. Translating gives CASSGTSEQPLTYNEQFF.

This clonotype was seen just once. The CDR3 DNA sequence: TGTGCGGGGACTAGCGGGAGGGCAGGATACAATGAGCAGTTCTTC. Translating gives CAGTSGRAGYNEQFF. The chain links TRBV30 to TRBJ2-1; 16 bases fit TRBD2. This CDR3 has 15 residues. The germline gives CDR1 GTSNPN, CDR2 SVGIG (reference sequence).

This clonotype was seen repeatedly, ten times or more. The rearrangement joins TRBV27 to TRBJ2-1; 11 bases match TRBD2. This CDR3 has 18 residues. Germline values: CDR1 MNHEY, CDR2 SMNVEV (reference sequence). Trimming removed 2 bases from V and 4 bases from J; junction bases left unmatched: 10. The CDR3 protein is CASSLRLAGPQSYNEQFF. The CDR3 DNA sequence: TGTGCCAGCAGTTTAAGACTAGCGGGGCCCCAATCATACAATGAGCAGTTCTTC.

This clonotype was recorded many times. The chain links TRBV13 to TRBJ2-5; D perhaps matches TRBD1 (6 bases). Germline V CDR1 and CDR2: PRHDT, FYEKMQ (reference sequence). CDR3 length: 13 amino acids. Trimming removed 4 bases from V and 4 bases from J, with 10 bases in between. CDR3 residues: CASSYQGTETQYF. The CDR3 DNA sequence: TGTGCCAGCAGCTACCAGGGGACAGAGACCCAGTACTTC.

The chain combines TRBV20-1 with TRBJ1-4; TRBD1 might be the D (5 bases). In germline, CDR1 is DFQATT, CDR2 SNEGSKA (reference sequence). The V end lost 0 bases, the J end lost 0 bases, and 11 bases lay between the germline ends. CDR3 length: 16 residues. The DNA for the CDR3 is TGCAGTGCTAGAGACCCCCAGGGAGCAACTAATGAAAAACTGTTTTTT. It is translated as CSARDPQGATNEKLFF.

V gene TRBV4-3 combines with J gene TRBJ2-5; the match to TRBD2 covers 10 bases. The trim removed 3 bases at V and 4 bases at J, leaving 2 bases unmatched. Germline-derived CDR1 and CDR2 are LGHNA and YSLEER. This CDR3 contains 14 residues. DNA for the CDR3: TGCGCCAGCAGCCAGAGACTAGCGGGAGAGACCCAGTACTTC. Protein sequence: CASSQRLAGETQYF.

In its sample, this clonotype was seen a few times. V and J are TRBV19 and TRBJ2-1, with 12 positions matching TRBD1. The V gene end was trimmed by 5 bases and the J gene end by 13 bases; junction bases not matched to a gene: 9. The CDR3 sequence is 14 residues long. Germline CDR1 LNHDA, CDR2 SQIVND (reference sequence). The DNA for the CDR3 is TGTGCCAGTAGTCCGGGACAGGGGGCCCTAGGTCAGTTCTTC. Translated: CASSPGQGALGQFF.

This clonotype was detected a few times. CDR3 in amino acids: CASKWGSSNQPQHF. CDR3 nucleotide sequence: TGTGCCAGTAAGTGGGGCAGTAGCAATCAGCCCCAGCATTTT. The J gene is TRBJ1-5, the V gene TRBV19; the D gene is possibly TRBD1 (5 bases). Germline V gives CDR1 LNHDA, CDR2 SQIVND (reference sequence). V was cut by 7 bases and J by 0 bases, with 10 bases left in between. The CDR3 sequence is 14 residues long.

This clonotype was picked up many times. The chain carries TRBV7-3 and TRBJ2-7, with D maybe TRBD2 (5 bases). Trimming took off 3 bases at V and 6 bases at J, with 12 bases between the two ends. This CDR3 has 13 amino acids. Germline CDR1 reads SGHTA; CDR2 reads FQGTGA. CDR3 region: CASSFEGLGEQYF. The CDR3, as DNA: TGTGCCAGCAGCTTCGAGGGATTGGGCGAGCAGTACTTC.

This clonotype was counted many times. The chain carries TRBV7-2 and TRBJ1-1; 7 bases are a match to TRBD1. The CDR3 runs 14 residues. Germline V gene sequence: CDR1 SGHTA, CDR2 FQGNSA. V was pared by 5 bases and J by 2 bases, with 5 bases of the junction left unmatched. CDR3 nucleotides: TGTGCCAGCAGCCTCGACAGGGTCAACACTGAAGCTTTCTTT. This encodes CASSLDRVNTEAFF.

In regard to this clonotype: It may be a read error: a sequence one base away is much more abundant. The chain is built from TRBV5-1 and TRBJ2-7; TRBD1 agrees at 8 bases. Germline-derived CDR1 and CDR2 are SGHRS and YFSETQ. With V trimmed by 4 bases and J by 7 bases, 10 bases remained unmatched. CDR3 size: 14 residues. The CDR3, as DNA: TGCGCCAGCAGCCCAGGGGGCGCTTACAATGAGCAGTACTTC. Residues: CASSPGGAYNEQYF.

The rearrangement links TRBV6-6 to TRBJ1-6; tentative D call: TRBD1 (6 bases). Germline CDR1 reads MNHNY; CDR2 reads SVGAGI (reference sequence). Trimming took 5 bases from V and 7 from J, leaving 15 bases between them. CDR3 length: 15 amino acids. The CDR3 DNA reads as TGTGCCAGCAGTCCATCTTTCCAGGGGAATTCACCCCTCCACTTT. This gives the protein CASSPSFQGNSPLHF.

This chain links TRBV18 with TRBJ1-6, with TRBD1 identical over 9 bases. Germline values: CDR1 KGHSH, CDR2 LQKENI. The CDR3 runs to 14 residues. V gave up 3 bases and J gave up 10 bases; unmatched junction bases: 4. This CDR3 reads CASSPDRGGSPLHF. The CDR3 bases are TGTGCCAGCTCACCGGACAGGGGTGGCTCACCCCTCCACTTT.

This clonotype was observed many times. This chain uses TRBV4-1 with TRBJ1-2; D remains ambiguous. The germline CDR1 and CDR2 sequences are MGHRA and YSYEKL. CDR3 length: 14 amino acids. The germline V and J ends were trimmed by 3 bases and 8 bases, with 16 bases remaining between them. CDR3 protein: CASSQNSGREGYTF. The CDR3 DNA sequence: TGCGCCAGCAGCCAGAACTCGGGGAGAGAGGGCTACACCTTC.

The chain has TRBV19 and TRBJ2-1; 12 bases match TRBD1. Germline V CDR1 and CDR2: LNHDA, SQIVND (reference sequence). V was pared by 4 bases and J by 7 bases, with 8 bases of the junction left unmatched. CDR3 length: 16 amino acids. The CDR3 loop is CASSNRRDRGQNEQFF. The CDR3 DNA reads TGTGCCAGTAGTAACCGCCGGGACAGGGGGCAAAATGAGCAGTTCTTC.

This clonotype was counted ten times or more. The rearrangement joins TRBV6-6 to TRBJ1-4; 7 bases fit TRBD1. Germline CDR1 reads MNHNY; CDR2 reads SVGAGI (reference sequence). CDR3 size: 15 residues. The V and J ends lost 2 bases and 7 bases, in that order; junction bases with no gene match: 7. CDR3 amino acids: CASSYEGARGEKLFF. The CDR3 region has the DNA TGTGCCAGCAGTTACGAGGGGGCGCGAGGTGAAAAACTGTTTTTT.

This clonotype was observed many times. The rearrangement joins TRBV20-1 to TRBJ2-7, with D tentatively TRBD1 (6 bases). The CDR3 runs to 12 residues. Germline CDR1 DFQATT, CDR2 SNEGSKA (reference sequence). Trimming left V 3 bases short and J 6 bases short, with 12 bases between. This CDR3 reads CSASFPGAEQYF. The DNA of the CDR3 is TGCAGTGCTAGTTTTCCAGGGGCCGAGCAGTACTTC.

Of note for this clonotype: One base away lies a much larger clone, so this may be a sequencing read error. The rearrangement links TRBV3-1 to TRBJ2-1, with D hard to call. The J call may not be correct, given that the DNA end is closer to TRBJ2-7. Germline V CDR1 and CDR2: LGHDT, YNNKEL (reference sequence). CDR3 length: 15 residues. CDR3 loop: CASSQDRSSYNEQYF. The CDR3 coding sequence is TGTGCCAGCAGCCAAGACCGAAGCAGTTACAATGAGCAGTACTTC.

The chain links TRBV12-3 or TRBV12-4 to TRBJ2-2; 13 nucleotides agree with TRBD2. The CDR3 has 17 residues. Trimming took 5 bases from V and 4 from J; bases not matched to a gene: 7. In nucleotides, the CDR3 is TGTGCCAGCAGTCACGGGACTAGCGGGATCCGCACCGGGGAGCTGTTTTTT. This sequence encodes CASSHGTSGIRTGELFF.